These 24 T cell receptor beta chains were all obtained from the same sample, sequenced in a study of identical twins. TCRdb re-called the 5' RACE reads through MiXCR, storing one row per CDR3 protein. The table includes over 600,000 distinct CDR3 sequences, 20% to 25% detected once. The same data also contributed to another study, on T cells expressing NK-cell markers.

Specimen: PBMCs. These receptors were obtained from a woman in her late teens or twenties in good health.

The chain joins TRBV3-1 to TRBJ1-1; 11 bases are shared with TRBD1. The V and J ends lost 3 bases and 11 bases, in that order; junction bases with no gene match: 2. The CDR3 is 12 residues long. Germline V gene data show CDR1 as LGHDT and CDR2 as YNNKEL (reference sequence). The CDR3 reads CASSHRDRGAFF. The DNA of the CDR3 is TGTGCCAGCAGCCACCGGGACAGGGGGGCTTTCTTT.

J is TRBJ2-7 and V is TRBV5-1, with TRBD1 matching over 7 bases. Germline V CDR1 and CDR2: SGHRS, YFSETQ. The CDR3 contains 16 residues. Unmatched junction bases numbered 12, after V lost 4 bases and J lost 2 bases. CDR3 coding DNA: TGCGCCAGCAGCCCTGCAGGGGGTATTAAGGCCTACGAGCAGTACTTC. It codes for CASSPAGGIKAYEQYF.

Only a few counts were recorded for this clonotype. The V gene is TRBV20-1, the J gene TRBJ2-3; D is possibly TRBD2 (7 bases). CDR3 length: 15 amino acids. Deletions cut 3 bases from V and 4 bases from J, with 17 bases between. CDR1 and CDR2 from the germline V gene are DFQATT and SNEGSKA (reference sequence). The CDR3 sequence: CSARGAGAEADTQYF. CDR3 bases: TGCAGTGCTAGGGGGGCGGGGGCCGAAGCAGATACGCAGTATTTT.

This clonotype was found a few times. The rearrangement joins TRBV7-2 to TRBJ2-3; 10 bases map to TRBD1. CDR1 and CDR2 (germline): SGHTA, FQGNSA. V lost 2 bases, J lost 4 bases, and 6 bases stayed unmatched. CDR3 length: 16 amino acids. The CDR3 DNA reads TGTGCCAGCAGCTTAACCCGGGACAGGGGTGCAGATACGCAGTATTTT. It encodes CASSLTRDRGADTQYF.

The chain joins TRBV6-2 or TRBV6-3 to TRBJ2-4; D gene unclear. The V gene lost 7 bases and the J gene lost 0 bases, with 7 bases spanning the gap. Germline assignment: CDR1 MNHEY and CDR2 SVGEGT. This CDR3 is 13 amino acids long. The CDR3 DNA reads TGTGCCAGCAAATACCTAGCCAAAAACATTCAGTACTTC. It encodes CASKYLAKNIQYF.

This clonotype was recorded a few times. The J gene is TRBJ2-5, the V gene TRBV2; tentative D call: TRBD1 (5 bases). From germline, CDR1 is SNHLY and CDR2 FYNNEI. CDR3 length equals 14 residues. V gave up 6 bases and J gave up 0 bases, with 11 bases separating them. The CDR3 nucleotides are TGTGCCAGCAGGGGGCCCCAGTACCAAGAGACCCAGTACTTC. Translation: CASRGPQYQETQYF.

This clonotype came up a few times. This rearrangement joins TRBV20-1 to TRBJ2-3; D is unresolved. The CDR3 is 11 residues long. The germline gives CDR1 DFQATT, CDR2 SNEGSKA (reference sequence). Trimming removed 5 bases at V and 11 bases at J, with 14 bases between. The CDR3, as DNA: TGCAGTGCTCTGCTCCCTCATGGGCAGTATTTT. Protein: CSALLPHGQYF.

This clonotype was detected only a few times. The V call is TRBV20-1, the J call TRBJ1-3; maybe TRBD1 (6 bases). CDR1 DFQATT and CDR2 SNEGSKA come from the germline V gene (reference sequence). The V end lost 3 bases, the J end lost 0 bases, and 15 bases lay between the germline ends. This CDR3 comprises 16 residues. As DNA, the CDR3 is TGCAGTGCTAGTGAGGGGGGACCGACCTCTGGAAACACCATATATTTT. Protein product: CSASEGGPTSGNTIYF.

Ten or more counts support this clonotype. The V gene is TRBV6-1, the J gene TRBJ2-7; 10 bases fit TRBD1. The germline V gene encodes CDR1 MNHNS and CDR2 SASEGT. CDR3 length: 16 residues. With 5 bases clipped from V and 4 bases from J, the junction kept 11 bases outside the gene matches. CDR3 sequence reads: CASSPPRTGGIYEQYF. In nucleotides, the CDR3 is TGTGCCAGCAGTCCCCCCAGGACAGGGGGGATATACGAGCAGTACTTC.

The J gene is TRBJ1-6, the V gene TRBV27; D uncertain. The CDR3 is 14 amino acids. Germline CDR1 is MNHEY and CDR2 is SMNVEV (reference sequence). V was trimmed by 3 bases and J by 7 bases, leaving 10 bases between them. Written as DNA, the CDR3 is TGTGCCAGCAGTTTCTGGGAACTGAATTCACCCCTCCACTTT. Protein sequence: CASSFWELNSPLHF.

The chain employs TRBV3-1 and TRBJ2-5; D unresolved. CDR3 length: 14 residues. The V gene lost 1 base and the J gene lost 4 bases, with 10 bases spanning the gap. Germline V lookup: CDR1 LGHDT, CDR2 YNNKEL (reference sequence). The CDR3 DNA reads TGTGCCAGCAGCCAAGTGACCGGCAGAGAGACCCAGTACTTC. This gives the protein CASSQVTGRETQYF.

The CDR3 DNA sequence: TGCAGTGCTAGGGGCCTACTAGCGGGAGCTGAGGAGACCCAGTACTTC. Translation: CSARGLLAGAEETQYF. The V and J genes are TRBV20-1 and TRBJ2-5, with 11 bases that match TRBD2. The CDR3 is 16 amino acids. J gave up 5 bases and V 3 bases, and 11 bases lay outside the gene matches. Germline V CDR1 and CDR2: DFQATT, SNEGSKA (reference sequence).

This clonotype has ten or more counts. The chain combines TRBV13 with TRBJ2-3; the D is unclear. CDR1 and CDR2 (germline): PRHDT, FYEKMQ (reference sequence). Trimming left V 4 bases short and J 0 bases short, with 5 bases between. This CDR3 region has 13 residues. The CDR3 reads CASSSTSTDTQYF. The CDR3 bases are TGTGCCAGCAGCTCAACTAGCACAGATACGCAGTATTTT.

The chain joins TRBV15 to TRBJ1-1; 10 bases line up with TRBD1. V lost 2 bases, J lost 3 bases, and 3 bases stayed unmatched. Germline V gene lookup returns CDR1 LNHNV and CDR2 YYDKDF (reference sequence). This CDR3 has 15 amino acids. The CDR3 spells CATSRMDRGDTEAFF. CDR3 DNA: TGTGCCACCAGCAGAATGGACAGGGGGGACACTGAAGCTTTCTTT.

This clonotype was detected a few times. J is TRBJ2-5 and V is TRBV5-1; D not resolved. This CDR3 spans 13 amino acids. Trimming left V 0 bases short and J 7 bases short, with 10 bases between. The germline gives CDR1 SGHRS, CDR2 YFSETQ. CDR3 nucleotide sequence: TGCGCCAGCAGCTTGGACGGAGTGGGGACCCAGTACTTC. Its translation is CASSLDGVGTQYF.

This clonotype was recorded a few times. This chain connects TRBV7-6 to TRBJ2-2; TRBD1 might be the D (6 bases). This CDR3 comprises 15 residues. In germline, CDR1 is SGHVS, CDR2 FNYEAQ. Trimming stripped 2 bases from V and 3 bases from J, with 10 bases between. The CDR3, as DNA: TGTGCCAGCAGCTTAACCCCAGGGGACACCGGGGAGCTGTTTTTT. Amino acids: CASSLTPGDTGELFF.

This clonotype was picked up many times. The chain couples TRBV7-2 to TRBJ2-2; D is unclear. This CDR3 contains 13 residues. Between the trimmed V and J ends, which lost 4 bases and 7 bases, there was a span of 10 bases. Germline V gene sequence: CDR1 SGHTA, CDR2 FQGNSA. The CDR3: CASSWIVGGELFF. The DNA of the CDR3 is TGTGCCAGCAGCTGGATAGTCGGCGGGGAGCTGTTTTTT.

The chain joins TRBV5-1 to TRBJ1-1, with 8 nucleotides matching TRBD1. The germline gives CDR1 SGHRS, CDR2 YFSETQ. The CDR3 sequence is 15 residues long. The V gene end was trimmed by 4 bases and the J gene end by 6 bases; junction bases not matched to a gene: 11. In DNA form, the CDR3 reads TGCGCCAGCAGCCGTCCCGACAGGGGTTTTGCTGAAGCTTTCTTT. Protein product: CASSRPDRGFAEAFF.

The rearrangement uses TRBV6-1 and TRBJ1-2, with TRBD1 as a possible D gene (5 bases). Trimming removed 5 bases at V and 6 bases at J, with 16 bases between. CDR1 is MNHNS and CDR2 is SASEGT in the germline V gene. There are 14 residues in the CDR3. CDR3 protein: CASSRDSNRDGYTF. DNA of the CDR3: TGTGCCAGCAGTAGGGACTCTAACCGCGATGGCTACACCTTC.

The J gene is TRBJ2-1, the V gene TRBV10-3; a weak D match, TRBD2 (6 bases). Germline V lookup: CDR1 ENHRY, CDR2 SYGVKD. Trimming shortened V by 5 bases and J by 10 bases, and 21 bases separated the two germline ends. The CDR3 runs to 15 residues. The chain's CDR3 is CAISPRTNTALEQFF. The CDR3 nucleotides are TGTGCCATCAGTCCCCGGACTAATACTGCGTTGGAGCAGTTCTTC.

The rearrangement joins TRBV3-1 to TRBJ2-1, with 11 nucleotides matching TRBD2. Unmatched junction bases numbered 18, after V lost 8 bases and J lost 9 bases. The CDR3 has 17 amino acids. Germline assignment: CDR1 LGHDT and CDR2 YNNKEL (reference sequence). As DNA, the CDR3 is TGTGCCAGCTCCAAACAGGTAGCGGGGGGGCATGGTAGTGAGCAGTTCTTC. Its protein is CASSKQVAGGHGSEQFF.

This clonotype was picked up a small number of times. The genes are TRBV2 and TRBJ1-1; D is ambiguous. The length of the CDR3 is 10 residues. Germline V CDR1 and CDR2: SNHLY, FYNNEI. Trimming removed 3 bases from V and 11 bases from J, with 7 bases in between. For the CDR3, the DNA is TGTGCCAGCAGTGATTATGTTGCTTTCTTT. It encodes CASSDYVAFF.

The CDR3 DNA reads TGCGCCAGCAGCTCGTCTCGAACCAGGAATAATTCACCCCTCCACTTT. It is translated as CASSSSRTRNNSPLHF. This chain uses TRBV5-1 with TRBJ1-6; D ambiguous. The CDR3 contains 16 residues. V dropped 3 bases and J dropped 5 bases, with 15 bases sitting between them. Germline values: CDR1 SGHRS, CDR2 YFSETQ.

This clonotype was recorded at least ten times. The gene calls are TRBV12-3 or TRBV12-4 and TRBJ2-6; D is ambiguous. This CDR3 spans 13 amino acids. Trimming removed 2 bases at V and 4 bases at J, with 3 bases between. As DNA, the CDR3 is TGTGCCAGCAGTTTACCCGGGGCCAACGTCCTGACTTTC. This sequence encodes CASSLPGANVLTF.